This entry lists 27 T cell receptor beta chains sequenced from one sample in a study of cytomegalovirus exposure and HLA in healthy donors. In the PCR, 60 Vbeta and 13 Jbeta primers were used. TCRdb's table, derived via immunoSEQ multiplex PCR, lists solely in-frame clones and lacks some. In total, the table holds tens of thousands of clones. The sample comprised PBMCs. Receptors were obtained from a male donor in good health and CMV-seronegative.

The chain is built from TRBV29-1 and TRBJ1-2; D is uncertain. This CDR3 is 15 amino acids long. V shed 0 bases and J shed 2 bases, with 13 bases lying between them. Per the germline V gene, CDR1 is SQVTM and CDR2 is ANQGSEA. The CDR3 coding sequence is TGCAGCGTTGAAGATCTGCACAGTATCAACTATGGCTACACCTTC. Translating it yields CSVEDLHSINYGYTF.

The genes are TRBV5-5 and TRBJ2-7; D is unclear. Germline V lookup: CDR1 SGHKS, CDR2 YYEKEE (reference sequence). The CDR3 is 13 residues long. V dropped 2 bases and J dropped 1 base, with 7 bases sitting between them. CDR3 loop: CASSFTVSYEQYF. Here the CDR3 DNA reads TGTGCCAGCAGCTTCACAGTTTCCTACGAGCAGTACTTC.

V gene TRBV7-2 combines with J gene TRBJ2-2; unclear D gene. Germline assignment: CDR1 SGHTA and CDR2 FQGNSA. V lost 2 bases to trimming and J lost 5 bases, with 6 bases between them. The CDR3 runs to 13 residues. The CDR3 coding sequence is TGTGCCAGCAGCTTAATCAGGACCGGGGAGCTGTTTTTT. Translating gives CASSLIRTGELFF.

This sequence joins TRBV10-1 and TRBJ1-2, with D perhaps TRBD1 (5 bases). The CDR3 runs to 13 residues. With 1 base removed from V and 4 bases from J, the gap between germline ends came to 7 bases. Germline V gene sequence: CDR1 WNHNN, CDR2 SYGVQD (reference sequence). The CDR3 sequence is CASSEYRTYGYTF. For the CDR3, the DNA is TGCGCCAGCAGTGAGTACAGGACCTATGGCTACACCTTC.

The gene calls are TRBV9 and TRBJ2-1; 7 bases are a match to TRBD2. Per the germline V gene, CDR1 is SGDLS and CDR2 is YYNGEE. The CDR3 is made up of 16 amino acids. V was pared by 2 bases and J by 0 bases, with 5 bases of the junction left unmatched. The CDR3 spells CASSVSRGGSYNEQFF. For the CDR3, the DNA is TGTGCCAGCAGCGTGAGCCGCGGGGGCTCCTACAATGAGCAGTTCTTC.

The CDR3 protein is CASRHVYEQYF. CDR3 nucleotide sequence: TGTGCCAGCAGACACGTCTACGAGCAGTACTTC. The chain has TRBV6-5 and TRBJ2-7, with unresolved D. CDR3 length equals 11 residues. Per germline, CDR1 MNHEY and CDR2 SVGAGI. V dropped 6 bases and J dropped 3 bases, with 6 bases sitting between them.

The chain has TRBV2 and TRBJ1-6, with 9 bases lining up with TRBD1. The CDR3 length is 15 residues. Trimming took 7 bases from V and 10 from J; bases not matched to a gene: 11. Germline CDR1 reads SNHLY; CDR2 reads FYNNEI. In DNA form, the CDR3 reads TGTGCCAGCAACCCGGGGACAGGGTCGGGCTCACCCCTCCACTTT. It yields the protein CASNPGTGSGSPLHF.

This sequence joins TRBV7-9 and TRBJ2-2; 9 bases match TRBD1. Germline-derived CDR1 and CDR2 are SEHNR and FQNEAQ (reference sequence). The trim removed 7 bases at V and 3 bases at J, leaving 6 bases unmatched. The CDR3 consists of 15 residues. The CDR3, as DNA: TGTGCCAGCAACCCGGGACAGGGAGACACCGGGGAGCTGTTTTTT. This codes for CASNPGQGDTGELFF.

This sequence joins TRBV7-2 and TRBJ1-1; tentatively, D is TRBD1 (5 bases). CDR3 length equals 14 residues. CDR1 is SGHTA, CDR2 FQGNSA, per germline. V lost 5 bases and J lost 0, with 10 bases in between. CDR3 loop: CASSRLTVNTEAFF. CDR3 DNA sequence: TGTGCCAGCAGCCGGTTGACAGTGAACACTGAAGCTTTCTTT.

The V call is TRBV27, the J call TRBJ1-2; TRBD1 aligns across 7 bases. The CDR3 totals 13 residues. V trimming: 6 bases; J trimming: 3 bases; junction bases outside the gene matches: 4. Germline V gene sequence: CDR1 MNHEY, CDR2 SMNVEV (reference sequence). For the CDR3, the DNA is TGTGCCAGCAGGGCCGGGACAGACTATGGCTACACCTTC. Its translation is CASRAGTDYGYTF.

V and J are TRBV25-1 and TRBJ1-6; no reliable D call. This CDR3 has 15 residues. V was shortened by 6 bases and J by 2 bases, with 11 bases between the two germline ends. Germline CDR1 is MGHDK and CDR2 is SYGVNS. In nucleotides, the CDR3 is TGTGCCAGCAGCGACCTAGGTCCCTATAATTCACCCCTCCACTTT. Amino acid sequence: CASSDLGPYNSPLHF.

The rearrangement links TRBV30 to TRBJ1-2; no clear D. The CDR3 length is 12 residues. The germline gives CDR1 GTSNPN, CDR2 SVGIG (reference sequence). Trimming removed 0 bases at V and 4 bases at J, with 6 bases between. For the CDR3, the DNA is TGTGCCTGGAGTGTAATCGGCTATGGCTACACCTTC. The encoded protein is CAWSVIGYGYTF.

As for this clone: The same CDR3 arises from other DNA sequences in this sample as well. The CDR3 protein is CASSSPDRGGTEAFF. The CDR3 DNA is TGCGCCAGCAGCTCCCCCGACAGGGGCGGAACTGAAGCTTTCTTT. V is TRBV5-1 and J is TRBJ1-1; 8 nucleotides line up with TRBD1. The CDR3 has 15 amino acids. The V segment lost 3 bases and the J segment 5 bases; nucleotides outside the gene matches: 9. Germline V gene sequence: CDR1 SGHRS, CDR2 YFSETQ. The full variable domain, its missing parts supplied by reference TRBV5-1 and TRBJ1-1, is KAGVTQTPRYLIKTRGQQVTLSCSPISGHRSVSWYQQTPGQGLQFLFEYFSETQRNKGNFPGRFSGRQFSNSRSEMNVSTLELGDSALYLCASSSPDRGGTEAFFGQGTRLTVV.

The CDR3 DNA is TGTGCCAGCAGCTGGGACAGAGAAGAAAAACTGTTTTTT. Protein: CASSWDREEKLFF. The chain joins TRBV7-9 to TRBJ1-4; 7 nucleotides match TRBD1. This CDR3 has 13 amino acids. Germline V gene lookup returns CDR1 SEHNR and CDR2 FQNEAQ (reference sequence). The J segment lost 8 bases and the V segment lost 4 bases, leaving 4 bases of the junction unmatched.

The chain carries TRBV5-4 and TRBJ1-2; TRBD1 matches at 8 bases. The germline V gene has CDR1 SGHNT and CDR2 YYREEE (reference sequence). This CDR3 is built from 14 residues. J gave up 4 bases and V 4 bases, and 6 bases lay outside the gene matches. CDR3 loop: CASSLDRGGYGYTF. Here the CDR3 DNA reads TGTGCCAGCAGCCTCGACAGGGGAGGCTATGGCTACACCTTC. Supplemented by reference TRBV5-4 and TRBJ1-2, the full variable domain reads ETGVTQSPTHLIKTRGQQVTLRCSSQSGHNTVSWYQQALGQGPQFIFQYYREEENGRGNFPPRFSGLQFPNYSSELNVNALELDDSALYLCASSLDRGGYGYTFGSGTRLTVV.

The CDR3 nucleotides are TGTGCCTGGAGTGTACGACAGGGAGGCACTGAAGCTTTCTTT. Translation gives CAWSVRQGGTEAFF. The chain uses TRBV30 and TRBJ1-1; 7 nucleotides match TRBD1. The germline V gene encodes CDR1 GTSNPN and CDR2 SVGIG (reference sequence). V lost 0 bases to trimming and J lost 4 bases; unmatched junction nucleotides: 5. CDR3 size: 14 residues.

The chain joins TRBV4-1 to TRBJ2-7, with unresolved D. CDR3 length: 14 residues. CDR1 MGHRA and CDR2 YSYEKL come from the germline V gene. Trimming stripped 5 bases from V and 0 bases from J, with 11 bases between. The CDR3 DNA follows: TGCGCCAGCAGCGAGAGCCCCCTCTCCTACGAGCAGTACTTC. Amino acid sequence: CASSESPLSYEQYF.

The gene calls are TRBV25-1 and TRBJ2-7; the D gene is possibly TRBD1 (5 bases). V lost 1 base and J 5 bases, leaving 9 bases between the germline ends. Per the germline V gene, CDR1 is MGHDK and CDR2 is SYGVNS. The CDR3 spans 13 residues. The CDR3 protein is CASSELWGDEQYF. The CDR3 DNA is TGTGCCAGCAGTGAATTGTGGGGCGACGAGCAGTACTTC.

The chain links TRBV6-4 to TRBJ1-1; D is ambiguous. Trimming left V 3 bases short and J 4 bases short, with 9 bases between. Looked up from germline, CDR1 is MRHNA and CDR2 is SNTAGT. The CDR3 sequence is 13 residues long. Written as DNA, the CDR3 is TGTGCCAGCAGTGAGAGCGGGGTCACTGAAGCTTTCTTT. Its protein is CASSESGVTEAFF.

The chain combines TRBV27 with TRBJ2-7, with TRBD1 matching 8 bases. Germline CDR1 MNHEY, CDR2 SMNVEV (reference sequence). The CDR3 is 14 residues long. Trimming at V came to 8 bases and at J to 5 bases, leaving 11 bases not matched to a gene. As DNA, the CDR3 is TGTGCCAGCGGATCCCGGACAGGGCTTCACGAGCAGTACTTC. Amino acid sequence: CASGSRTGLHEQYF.

The chain carries TRBV7-8 and TRBJ2-7; TRBD1 is a possible D gene (6 bases). The CDR3 length is 15 residues. V lost 5 bases to trimming and J lost 6 bases, with 20 bases between them. Germline assignment: CDR1 SGHVS and CDR2 FQNEAQ. CDR3 DNA: TGTGCCAGCAGCCAGTACAGGGCTCCATCTGGCGAGCAGTACTTC. It specifies CASSQYRAPSGEQYF.

The chain has TRBV7-9 and TRBJ1-2; D may be TRBD1 (6 bases). Per germline, CDR1 SEHNR and CDR2 FQNEAQ (reference sequence). The CDR3 sequence is 15 residues long. V was clipped by 3 bases and J by 4 bases, with 15 bases between them. The CDR3 sequence is CASSLDSPSVYGYTF. For the CDR3, the DNA is TGTGCCAGCAGCTTGGACAGCCCCAGCGTCTATGGCTACACCTTC.

The V call is TRBV19, the J call TRBJ2-3; TRBD1 is a possible D gene (6 bases). CDR3 length equals 15 residues. Germline V CDR1 and CDR2: LNHDA, SQIVND (reference sequence). V was clipped by 7 bases and J by 2 bases, with 16 bases between them. The CDR3 DNA is TGTGCCAGTACCGCCGCGGACAGAAACACAGATACGCAGTATTTT. It specifies CASTAADRNTDTQYF. The full variable domain, completed using reference TRBV19 and TRBJ2-3, is DGGITQSPKYLFRKEGQNVTLSCEQNLNHDAMYWYRQDPGQGLRLIYYSQIVNDFQKGDIAEGYSVSREKKESFPLTVTSAQKNPTAFYLCASTAADRNTDTQYFGPGTRLTVL.

V gene TRBV5-6 combines with J gene TRBJ2-5; 9 nucleotides agree with TRBD2. Germline V lookup: CDR1 SGHDT, CDR2 YYEEEE. The CDR3 contains 13 residues. Trimming took 4 bases from V and 7 from J; bases not matched to a gene: 5. CDR3 in amino acids: CASSMGLAGTQYF. DNA for the CDR3: TGTGCCAGCAGCATGGGACTAGCCGGGACCCAGTACTTC.

The chain couples TRBV30 to TRBJ1-5, with 12 bases aligning to TRBD1. CDR1 and CDR2 from the germline V gene are GTSNPN and SVGIG (reference sequence). This CDR3 is built from 18 residues. The J segment lost 0 bases and the V segment lost 3 bases, leaving 9 bases of the junction unmatched. The CDR3 DNA is TGTGCCTGGAGCAGACCGGGACAGGGGGCCTATAGCAATCAGCCCCAGCATTTT. This translates into CAWSRPGQGAYSNQPQHF.

The chain has TRBV5-4 and TRBJ2-7, with 9 bases lining up with TRBD2. V shed 0 bases, J shed 4 bases, and the junction held 5 bases outside the gene matches. CDR3 length: 15 amino acids. Germline CDR1 is SGHNT and CDR2 is YYREEE (reference sequence). CDR3 coding DNA: TGTGCCAGCAGCTTGGGTCCTAGCGGGGAGTACGAGCAGTACTTC. Translating gives CASSLGPSGEYEQYF.

J is TRBJ1-1 and V is TRBV27; D remains unclear. This CDR3 contains 12 residues. The V end lost 4 bases, the J end lost 2 bases, and 5 bases lay between the germline ends. In germline, CDR1 is MNHEY, CDR2 SMNVEV (reference sequence). The CDR3 is CASSSPNTEAFF. DNA for the CDR3: TGTGCCAGCAGTTCCCCAAACACTGAAGCTTTCTTT.